This T cell receptor beta chain was recovered during a study of OX40 agonist ivuxolimab in advanced cancers. Generated by immunoSEQ multiplex PCR, the TCRdb table keeps only in-frame clones and is missing some. Of 82,000 or so clones detected, just under 95% appear once; the ten largest clones hold about 0.61%. As to this clone: Its antigen is currently unknown.

The ends lost 4 bases at V and 0 bases at J; junction bases unmatched: 7. The CDR3 length is 18 residues. Germline-derived CDR1 and CDR2 are SGHTA and FQGTGA. General study points: CD4+ and CD8+ blood T cells expanded clonally by week 6 at 0.1 to 3.0 mg/kg. On average, CD8+ T cells had more expanded clones than CD4+. Antigen specificity of clonally expanded peripheral T cells was not established. Nonresponders, in some cases, also had low normalized T-cell clonal expansion.

The sequencing used CD4+ or CD8+ T cells sorted from blood, collected in a trial of the OX40 agonist ivuxolimab. The gene calls are TRBV7-3 and TRBJ2-3; 13 bases agree with TRBD2. The sequence was collected from an adult with an advanced solid tumor such as melanoma, head and neck, liver or kidney cancer. The CDR3 protein is CASSSGTSGTFSTDTQYF. CDR3 nucleotides: TGTGCCAGCAGCTCCGGGACTAGCGGGACCTTTAGCACAGATACGCAGTATTTT. The full variable domain, in which reference TRBV7-3 and TRBJ2-3 provide the parts outside the CDR3, is GAGVSQTPSNKVTEKGKYVELRCDPISGHTALYWYRQSLGQGPEFLIYFQGTGAADDSGLPNDRFFAVRPEGSVSTLKIQRTERGDSAVYLCASSSGTSGTFSTDTQYFGPGTRLTVL.